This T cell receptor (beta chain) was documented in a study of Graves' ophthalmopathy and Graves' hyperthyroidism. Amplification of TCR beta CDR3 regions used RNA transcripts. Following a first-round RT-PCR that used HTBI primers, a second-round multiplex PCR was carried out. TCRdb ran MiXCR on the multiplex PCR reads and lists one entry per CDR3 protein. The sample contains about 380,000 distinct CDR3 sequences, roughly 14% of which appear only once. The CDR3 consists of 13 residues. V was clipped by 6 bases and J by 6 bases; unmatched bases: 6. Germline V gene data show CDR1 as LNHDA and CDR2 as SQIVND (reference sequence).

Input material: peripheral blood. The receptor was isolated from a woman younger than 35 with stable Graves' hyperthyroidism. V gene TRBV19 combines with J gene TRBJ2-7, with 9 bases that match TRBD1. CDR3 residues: CASRKDRGFEQYF. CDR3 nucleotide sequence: TGTGCCAGTAGAAAGGACAGGGGATTCGAGCAGTACTTC.